One and the same sample provided the 10 T cell receptor delta chains below, sequenced in a study of gamma-delta chains in newborns, infants, children. TCRdb re-called the reads via CATT. The repertoire holds about 6,100 delta-chain clones, with around 2% as singletons. The sequenced sample was blood. Receptor source: a child who was a newborn, infant or young child, either healthy, febrile or measles-vaccinated (not recorded which).

On this clone: A much larger clone lies one base from this, so it may be a read error. The V gene is TRDV2, the J gene TRDJ3; the match to TRDD3 covers 9 bases. The CDR3 has 21 residues. Trimming took 0 bases from V and 5 from J; bases not matched to a gene: 16. Germline CDR1 reads GEAIGNYY; CDR2 reads EKD. The CDR3 loop is CACDTGSWGIEPTRDTRQMFF. The CDR3 DNA follows: TGTGCCTGTGACACCGGCTCTTGGGGGATAGAGCCCACCCGGGACACCCGACAGATGTTTTTC.

This clone was counted a few times. This DNA's translation and the protein TCRdb lists, from a much larger clone, do not match at residue 10, likely due to a read error; the protein shown is translated from the DNA. J is TRDJ2 and V is TRDV2; TRDD3 aligns across 8 bases. The length of the CDR3 is 14 residues. Germline V gives CDR1 GEAIGNYY, CDR2 EKD. The CDR3 sequence is CACDTWGMTGQLFF. The CDR3 region has the DNA TGTGCCTGTGACACCTGGGGGATGACAGGACAACTCTTCTTT.

This clone was detected a few times. A read error likely explains this, since a far larger clone differs by one base. Other DNA sequences in the sample encode the same CDR3. The genes are TRDV2 and TRDJ2; 10 bases fit TRDD3. Germline values: CDR1 GEAIGNYY, CDR2 EKD. Trimming cost V 7 bases and J 5 bases; bases outside gene matches: 6. The CDR3 is made up of 14 amino acids. The CDR3: CACDLLGDTAQLFF. The DNA for the CDR3 is TGTGCCTGCGATCTACTGGGGGATACAGCACAACTCTTCTTT.

This clone appeared a few times. A read error likely explains this, since a far larger clone differs by one base. Other DNA sequences in the sample encode the same CDR3. The V and J genes are TRDV2 and TRDJ3; D not resolved. The germline V gene has CDR1 GEAIGNYY and CDR2 EKD. The CDR3 has 17 residues. The CDR3 reads CACDTVVSSWDTRQMFF. CDR3 DNA: TGTGCTTGTGACACCGTCGTCAGCTCCTGGGACACCCGACAGATGTTTTTC.

This clone was detected a few times. The protein TCRdb lists belongs to a much larger clone and differs from this DNA's translation at residue 6, which points to a read error; the protein shown is made from the DNA. This rearrangement joins TRDV2 to TRDJ3; 12 nucleotides line up with TRDD3. V lost 0 bases to trimming and J lost 3 bases; unmatched junction nucleotides: 8. The CDR3 consists of 20 residues. The V gene's germline CDR1 is GEAIGNYY and CDR2 EKD. The CDR3 sequence is CACDTAVLGDTDWDTRQMFF. CDR3 DNA sequence: TGTGCCTGTGACACCGCCGTACTGGGGGATACAGACTGGGACACCCGACAGATGTTTTTC.

This clone was observed a handful of times. TCRdb's entry gives the protein of a much larger clone, which mismatches this DNA's translation at residue 11, likely from a read error; the protein reported here is translated from the DNA. The chain uses TRDV2 and TRDJ3; unclear D gene. The V gene's germline CDR1 is GEAIGNYY and CDR2 EKD. There are 18 residues in the CDR3. CDR3 region: CACDTGGFSSRDTRQMFF. The DNA for the CDR3 is TGTGCCTGTGACACCGGAGGGTTCAGCTCCCGGGACACCCGACAGATGTTTTTC.

There are a few counts of this clone. This may arise from a read error, as a much more abundant clone is one base away. Distinct nucleotide sequences in the sample also encode this CDR3. Here the CDR3 reads CACDTGYSQSSWDTRQMFF. The CDR3 coding sequence is TGTGCCTGCGACACCGGATACTCCCAAAGCTCCTGGGACACCCGACAGATGTTTTTC. The V call is TRDV2, the J call TRDJ3, with a possible D match to TRDD3 (6 bases). Looked up from germline, CDR1 is GEAIGNYY and CDR2 is EKD. This CDR3 spans 19 amino acids.

A word on this clone: TCRdb records a much larger clone's protein for this DNA, with a difference at residue 12 that likely arises from a read error; the protein given is the translation of the DNA. The rearrangement links TRDV2 to TRDJ3, with TRDD3 matching 9 bases. This CDR3 has 20 amino acids. Unmatched junction bases numbered 11, after V lost 1 base and J lost 2 bases. Per the germline V gene, CDR1 is GEAIGNYY and CDR2 is EKD. DNA for the CDR3: TGTGCCTGTGACACAGGCACTGGGGGAGCAAGCCCCTGGGACACCCGACAGATGTTTTTC. It codes for CACDTGTGGASPWDTRQMFF.

In this sample, this clone is medium-sized. CDR3 in DNA: TGTGCCTGTGACAGTACTGGGGGGCTGCTACCGTGGGACACCCGACAGATGTTTTTC. Translated, it gives CACDSTGGLLPWDTRQMFF. The rearrangement joins TRDV2 to TRDJ3; 8 bases fit TRDD3. With 2 bases clipped from V and 4 bases from J, the junction kept 12 bases outside the gene matches. Germline loops: CDR1 GEAIGNYY, CDR2 EKD. The CDR3 is 19 residues long.

With regard to this clone: A much larger clone differs by one base, so this may be a read error. The same CDR3 is also encoded by other DNA sequences in this sample. V usage is TRDV2 and J usage is TRDJ2; D possibly corresponds to TRDD3 (6 bases). Germline CDR1 GEAIGNYY, CDR2 EKD. The CDR3 is 16 amino acids. CDR3: CACDTAGATLTAQLFF. CDR3 DNA: TGTGCCTGTGACACCGCTGGGGCTACTTTGACGGCACAACTCTTCTTT.